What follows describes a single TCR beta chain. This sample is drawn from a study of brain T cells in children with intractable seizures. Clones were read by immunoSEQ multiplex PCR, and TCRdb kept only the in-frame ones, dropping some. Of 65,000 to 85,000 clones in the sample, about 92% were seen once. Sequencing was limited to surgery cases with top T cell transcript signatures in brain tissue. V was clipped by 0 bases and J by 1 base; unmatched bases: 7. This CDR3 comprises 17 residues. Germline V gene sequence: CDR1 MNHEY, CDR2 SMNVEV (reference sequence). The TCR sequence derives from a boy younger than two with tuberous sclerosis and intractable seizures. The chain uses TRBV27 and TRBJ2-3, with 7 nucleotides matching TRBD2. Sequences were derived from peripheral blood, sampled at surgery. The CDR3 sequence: CASSLSLAALRTDTQYF. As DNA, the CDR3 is TGTGCCAGCAGTTTATCTCTAGCGGCACTTCGCACAGATACGCAGTATTTT.